This TCR beta chain was recovered during a study of blood T cell repertoires in COVID-19. Self-reported history from a screening survey and questionnaire set each donor's cohort. Only a few counts were recorded for this clone. Germline V gene data show CDR1 as LNHDA and CDR2 as SQIVND (reference sequence). The CDR3 runs 15 residues. The junction had 11 bases not matched to a gene; V was cut back by 7 bases and J by 5 bases. The method was immunoSEQ multiplex PCR; TCRdb's version includes in-frame clones alone and lacks a portion of them. The table includes some 200,000 clones, about 78% detected once.

This receptor was taken from a woman in her forties or fifties who had recovered from COVID-19. The chain joins TRBV19 to TRBJ2-3; 8 nucleotides line up with TRBD2. The sample was PBMCs or T cells enriched from blood (not recorded which). CDR3 region: CASIFGPGGIDTQYF. Written as DNA, the CDR3 is TGTGCCAGTATTTTCGGGCCGGGGGGGATAGATACGCAGTATTTT.